The TCR beta chain described here comes from a study of regulatory T cells in long-lasting Graves disease. About the research overall: Graves' patients with a new diagnosis had received antithyroid drugs under 3 months. Study-level findings and limits: Blood alone, not thyroid tissue, was studied.

Trimming took 5 bases from V and 7 from J; bases not matched to a gene: 14. CDR3 length: 16 amino acids. Germline CDR1 SGHAT, CDR2 FQNNGV. Note on this clonotype: What it recognizes is unknown.

For TCR beta, libraries came from iRepertoire HTBI primers and Arm-PCR of CDR3 regions. TCRdb re-called the multiplex PCR reads with MiXCR, one entry per CDR3 protein. The data show about half a million distinct CDR3 sequences, with approximately 12% seen just once and about 8.3% held by the top ten. This sample's time point: newly diagnosed GD, antithyroid drugs for less than 3 months. PBMCs provided the RNA from which the TCR library was made. These data were also filed under a second study, of T cells in Graves' hyperthyroidism and ophthalmopathy. From that study: Patients aged 18 to 65 had newly diagnosed hyperthyroidism lasting under 2 months.

The sequences come from peripheral blood mononuclear cells (PBMCs), collected at new diagnosis, from a patient treated with antithyroid drugs. The V call is TRBV11-2, the J call TRBJ2-1; TRBD2 matches at 7 bases. This receptor was identified in a woman in her 30s with Graves disease. Here the CDR3 DNA reads TGTGCCAGCAGCCTTTACCGCGGCGGGGGTGCAAATGAGCAGTTCTTC. Translating it yields CASSLYRGGGANEQFF.